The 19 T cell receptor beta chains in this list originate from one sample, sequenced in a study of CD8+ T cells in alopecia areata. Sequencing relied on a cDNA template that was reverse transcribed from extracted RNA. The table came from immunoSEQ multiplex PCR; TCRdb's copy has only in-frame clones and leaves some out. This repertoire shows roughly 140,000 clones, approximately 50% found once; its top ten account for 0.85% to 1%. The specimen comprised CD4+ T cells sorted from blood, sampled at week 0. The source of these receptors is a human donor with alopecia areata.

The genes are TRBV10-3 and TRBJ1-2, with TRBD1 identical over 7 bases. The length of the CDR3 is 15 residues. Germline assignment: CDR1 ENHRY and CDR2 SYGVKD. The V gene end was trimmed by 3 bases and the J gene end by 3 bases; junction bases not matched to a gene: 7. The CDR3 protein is CAISDDREPHYGYTF. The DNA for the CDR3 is TGTGCCATCAGTGACGACAGGGAACCCCACTATGGCTACACCTTC.

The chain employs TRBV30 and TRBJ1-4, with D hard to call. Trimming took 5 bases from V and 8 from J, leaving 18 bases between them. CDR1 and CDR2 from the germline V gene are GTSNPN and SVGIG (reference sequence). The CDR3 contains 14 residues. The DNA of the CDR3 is TGTGCCTGGTCGCTTTCCCTGAGTGGCGAAAAACTGTTTTTT. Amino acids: CAWSLSLSGEKLFF.

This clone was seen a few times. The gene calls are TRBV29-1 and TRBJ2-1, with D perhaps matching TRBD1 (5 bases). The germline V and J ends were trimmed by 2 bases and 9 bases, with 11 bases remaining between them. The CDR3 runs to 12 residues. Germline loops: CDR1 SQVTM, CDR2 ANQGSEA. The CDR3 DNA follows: TGCAGCGTTGAAAGGGGCGGTGGTGAGCAGTTCTTC. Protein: CSVERGGGEQFF.

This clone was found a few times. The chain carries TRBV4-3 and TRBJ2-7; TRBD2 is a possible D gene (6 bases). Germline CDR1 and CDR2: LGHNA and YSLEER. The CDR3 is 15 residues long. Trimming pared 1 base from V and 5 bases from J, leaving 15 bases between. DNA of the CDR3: TGCGCCAGCAGCCAAGGGCTAGCGTCAGGAGACGAGCAGTACTTC. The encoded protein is CASSQGLASGDEQYF.

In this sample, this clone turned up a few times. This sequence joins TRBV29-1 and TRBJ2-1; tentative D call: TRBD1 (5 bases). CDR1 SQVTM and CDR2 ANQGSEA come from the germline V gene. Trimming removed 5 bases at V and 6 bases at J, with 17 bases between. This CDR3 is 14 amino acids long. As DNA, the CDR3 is TGCAGCGTTCCGACAGACCCCGTGTCCAATGAGCAGTTCTTC. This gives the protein CSVPTDPVSNEQFF.

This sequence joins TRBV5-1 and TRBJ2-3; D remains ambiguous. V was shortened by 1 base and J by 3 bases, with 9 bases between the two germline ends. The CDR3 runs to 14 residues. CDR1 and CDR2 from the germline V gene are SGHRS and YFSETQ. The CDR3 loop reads CASSLPDITDTQYF. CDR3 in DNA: TGCGCCAGCAGCTTGCCCGACATTACAGATACGCAGTATTTT.

The CDR3 spells CASSIRGVETQYF. The CDR3 bases are TGTGCCAGCAGCATCAGGGGGGTGGAGACCCAGTACTTC. The chain employs TRBV7-2 and TRBJ2-5; possibly TRBD1 for D (7 bases). V was clipped by 5 bases and J by 5 bases, with 12 bases between them. Germline CDR1 reads SGHTA; CDR2 reads FQGNSA. The length of the CDR3 is 13 residues. The complete variable domain, with remaining parts taken from reference TRBV7-2 and TRBJ2-5, reads GAGVSQSPSNKVTEKGKDVELRCDPISGHTALYWYRQSLGQGLEFLIYFQGNSAPDKSGLPSDRFSAERTGGSVSTLTIQRTQQEDSAVYLCASSIRGVETQYFGPGTRLLVL.

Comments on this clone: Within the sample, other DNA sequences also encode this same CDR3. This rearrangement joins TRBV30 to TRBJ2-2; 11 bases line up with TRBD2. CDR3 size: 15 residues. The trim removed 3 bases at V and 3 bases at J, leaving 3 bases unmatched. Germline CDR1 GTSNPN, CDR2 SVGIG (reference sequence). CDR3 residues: CAWRRLAGYTGELFF. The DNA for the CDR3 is TGTGCCTGGAGAAGACTAGCGGGGTACACCGGGGAGCTGTTTTTT.

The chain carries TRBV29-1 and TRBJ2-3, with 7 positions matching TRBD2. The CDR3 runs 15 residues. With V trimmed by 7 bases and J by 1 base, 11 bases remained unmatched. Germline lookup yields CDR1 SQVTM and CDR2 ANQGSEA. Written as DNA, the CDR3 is TGCAGCGGAGCAGCGGGACGGAGGGGCACAGATACGCAGTATTTT. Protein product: CSGAAGRRGTDTQYF.

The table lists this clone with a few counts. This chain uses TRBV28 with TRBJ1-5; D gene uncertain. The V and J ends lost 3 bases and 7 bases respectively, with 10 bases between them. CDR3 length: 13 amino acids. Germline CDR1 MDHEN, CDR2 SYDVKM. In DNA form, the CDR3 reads TGTGCCAGCAGTTTCCCACCGCGACAGCCCCAGCATTTT. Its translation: CASSFPPRQPQHF.

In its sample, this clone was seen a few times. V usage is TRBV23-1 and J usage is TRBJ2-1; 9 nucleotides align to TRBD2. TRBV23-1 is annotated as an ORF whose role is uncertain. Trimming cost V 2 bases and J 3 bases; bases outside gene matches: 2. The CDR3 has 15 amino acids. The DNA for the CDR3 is TGCGCCAGCAGTCAAGAGACTAGCGGCTACAATGAGCAGTTCTTC. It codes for CASSQETSGYNEQFF.

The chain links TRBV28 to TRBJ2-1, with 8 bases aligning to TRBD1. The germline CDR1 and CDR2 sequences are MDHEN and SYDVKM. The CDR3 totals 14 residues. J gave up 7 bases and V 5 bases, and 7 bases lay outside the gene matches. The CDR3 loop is CASSPYRGVNEQFF. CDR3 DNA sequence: TGTGCCAGCAGTCCCTACAGGGGGGTGAATGAGCAGTTCTTC.

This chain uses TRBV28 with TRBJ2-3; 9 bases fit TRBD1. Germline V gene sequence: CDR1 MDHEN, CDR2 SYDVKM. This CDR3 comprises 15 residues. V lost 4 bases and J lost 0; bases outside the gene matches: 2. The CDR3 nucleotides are TGTGCCAGCAGTTCACAGGGGGCTAGCACAGATACGCAGTATTTT. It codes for CASSSQGASTDTQYF.

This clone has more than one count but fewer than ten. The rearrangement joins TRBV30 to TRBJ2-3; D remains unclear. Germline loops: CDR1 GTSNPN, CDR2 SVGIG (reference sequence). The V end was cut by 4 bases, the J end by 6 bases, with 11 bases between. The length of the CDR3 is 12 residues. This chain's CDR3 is CAWNAPSDTQYF. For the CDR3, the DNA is TGTGCCTGGAATGCGCCCTCTGATACGCAGTATTTT. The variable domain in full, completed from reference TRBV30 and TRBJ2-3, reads SQTIHQWPATLVQPVGSPLSLECTVEGTSNPNLYWYRQAAGRGLQLLFYSVGIGQISSEVPQNLSASRPQDRQFILSSKKLLLSDSGFYLCAWNAPSDTQYFGPGTRLTVL.

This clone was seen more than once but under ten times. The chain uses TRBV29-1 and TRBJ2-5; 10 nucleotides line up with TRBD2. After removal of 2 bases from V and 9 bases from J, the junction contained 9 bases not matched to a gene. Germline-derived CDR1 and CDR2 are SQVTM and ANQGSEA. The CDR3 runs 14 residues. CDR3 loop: CSVELTSGLAPQYF. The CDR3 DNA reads TGCAGCGTTGAATTGACTAGCGGGCTGGCCCCCCAGTACTTC.

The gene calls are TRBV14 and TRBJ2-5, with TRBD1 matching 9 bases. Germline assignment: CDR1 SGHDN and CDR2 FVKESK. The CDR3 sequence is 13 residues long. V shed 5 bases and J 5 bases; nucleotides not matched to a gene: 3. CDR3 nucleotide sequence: TGTGCCAGCAGCACAGGGGGCGGTGAGACCCAGTACTTC. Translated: CASSTGGGETQYF.

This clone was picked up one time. CDR3: CASSLSGVRGNQPQHF. CDR3 sequence (DNA): TGTGCCAGCAGCTTGTCCGGGGTGAGAGGGAATCAGCCCCAGCATTTT. The chain has TRBV7-8 and TRBJ1-5; D not certain. The CDR3 runs 16 residues. The V end lost 3 bases, the J end lost 4 bases, and 16 bases lay between the germline ends. CDR1 and CDR2 (germline): SGHVS, FQNEAQ.

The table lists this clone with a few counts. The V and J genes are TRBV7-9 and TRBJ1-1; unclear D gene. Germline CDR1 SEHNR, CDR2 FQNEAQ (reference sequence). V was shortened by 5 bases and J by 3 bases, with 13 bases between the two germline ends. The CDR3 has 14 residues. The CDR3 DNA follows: TGTGCCAGCAGCCTATCTTCAACGGACACTGAAGCTTTCTTT. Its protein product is CASSLSSTDTEAFF.

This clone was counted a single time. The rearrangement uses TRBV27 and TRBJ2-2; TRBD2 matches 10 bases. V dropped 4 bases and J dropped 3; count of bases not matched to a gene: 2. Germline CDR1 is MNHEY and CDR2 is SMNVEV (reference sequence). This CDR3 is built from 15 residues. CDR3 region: CASSSSGSDTGELFF. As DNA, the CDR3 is TGTGCCAGCAGTTCTAGCGGGAGTGACACCGGGGAGCTGTTTTTT.